This T cell receptor (beta chain) came from a study of Tregs in tolerant kidney transplant recipients. Study-wide results and caveats: Biological reproducibility was not directly addressed in this study.

Notes on this clone: Its antigen is unidentified.

Unstimulated regulatory T cells (CD4+CD25+CD127-), CD4+CD25- non-regulatory cells, CD4 and CD8 cells were FACS-sorted from thawed PBMCs. Sequencing was performed with immunoSEQ multiplex PCR; in TCRdb, only in-frame clones are kept and a portion is missing. The sample includes about 66,000 clones, roughly 92% seen only once; the top ten take about a tenth. This receptor was taken from a human donor who received a combined kidney and bone marrow transplant. Sequenced here: CD8+ T cells from blood, sampled before the transplant.

This CDR3 reads CASSAGLSETQYF. CDR3 coding DNA: TGTGCCAGCAGCGCGGGACTCTCGGAGACCCAGTACTTC. This rearrangement joins TRBV11-2 to TRBJ2-5; a weak D match, TRBD2 (6 bases). Trimming took 5 bases from V and 5 from J, leaving 12 bases between them. Germline-derived CDR1 and CDR2 are SGHAT and FQNNGV. This CDR3 has 13 amino acids.